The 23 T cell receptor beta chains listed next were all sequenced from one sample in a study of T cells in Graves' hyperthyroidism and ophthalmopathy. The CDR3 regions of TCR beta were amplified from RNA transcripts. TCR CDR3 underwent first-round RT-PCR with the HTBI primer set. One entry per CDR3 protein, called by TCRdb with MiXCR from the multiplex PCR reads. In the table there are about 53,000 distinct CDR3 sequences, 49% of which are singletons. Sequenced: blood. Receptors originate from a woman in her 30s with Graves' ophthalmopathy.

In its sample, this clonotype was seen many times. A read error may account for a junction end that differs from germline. In DNA form, the CDR3 reads TGTGCTAGCAGCTTCGCAGGGGAGGAGACCCAGTACTTC. As protein: CASSFAGEETQYF. The V call is TRBV7-7, the J call TRBJ2-5, with D possibly TRBD1 on 6 matching bases. The germline CDR1 and CDR2 sequences are SSHAT and FNYEAQ (reference sequence). The CDR3 has 13 residues. The entire variable domain, with the rest obtained from reference TRBV7-7 and TRBJ2-5, is as follows: GAGVSQSPRYKVTKRGQDVTLRCDPISSHATLYWYQQALGQGPEFLTYFNYEAQPDKSGLPSDRFSAERPEGSISTLTIQRTEQRDSAMYRCASSFAGEETQYFGPGTRLLVL.

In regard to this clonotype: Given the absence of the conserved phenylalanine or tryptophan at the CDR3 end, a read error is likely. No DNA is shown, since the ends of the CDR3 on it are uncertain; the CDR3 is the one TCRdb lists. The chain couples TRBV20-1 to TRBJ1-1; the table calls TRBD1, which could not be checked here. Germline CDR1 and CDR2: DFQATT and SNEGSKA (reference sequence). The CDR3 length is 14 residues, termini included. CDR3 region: CSASLPGPQAGAFC.

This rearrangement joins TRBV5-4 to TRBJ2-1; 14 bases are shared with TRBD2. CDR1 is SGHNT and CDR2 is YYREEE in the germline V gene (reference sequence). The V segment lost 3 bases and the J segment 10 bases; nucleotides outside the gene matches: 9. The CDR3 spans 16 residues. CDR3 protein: CASSSGLAGDPGEQFF. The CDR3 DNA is TGTGCCAGCAGCTCGGGACTAGCGGGAGATCCTGGGGAGCAGTTCTTC. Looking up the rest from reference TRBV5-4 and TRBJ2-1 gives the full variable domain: ETGVTQSPTHLIKTRGQQVTLRCSSQSGHNTVSWYQQALGQGPQFIFQYYREEENGRGNFPPRFSGLQFPNYSSELNVNALELDDSALYLCASSSGLAGDPGEQFFGPGTRLTVL.

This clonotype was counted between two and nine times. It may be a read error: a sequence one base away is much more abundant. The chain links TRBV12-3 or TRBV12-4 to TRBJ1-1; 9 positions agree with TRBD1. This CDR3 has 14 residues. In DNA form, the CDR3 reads TGTGCCAGCAGTTCCGGGACAGGGAACGCTGAAGCTTTCTTT. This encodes CASSSGTGNAEAFF.

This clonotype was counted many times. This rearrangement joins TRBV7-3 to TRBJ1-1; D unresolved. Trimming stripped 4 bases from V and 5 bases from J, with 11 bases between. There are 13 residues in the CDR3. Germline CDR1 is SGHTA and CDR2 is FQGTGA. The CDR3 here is CASSSSDGTEAFF. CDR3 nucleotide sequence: TGTGCCAGCAGCTCCTCAGACGGGACTGAAGCTTTCTTT.

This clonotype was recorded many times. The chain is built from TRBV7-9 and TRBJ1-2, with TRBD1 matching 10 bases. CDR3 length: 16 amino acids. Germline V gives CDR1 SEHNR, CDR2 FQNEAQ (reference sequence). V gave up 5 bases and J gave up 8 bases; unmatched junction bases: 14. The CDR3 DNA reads TGTGCCAGCAGCCCAGAGGGGGACAGGGGATTATACGGCTACACCTTC. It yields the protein CASSPEGDRGLYGYTF.

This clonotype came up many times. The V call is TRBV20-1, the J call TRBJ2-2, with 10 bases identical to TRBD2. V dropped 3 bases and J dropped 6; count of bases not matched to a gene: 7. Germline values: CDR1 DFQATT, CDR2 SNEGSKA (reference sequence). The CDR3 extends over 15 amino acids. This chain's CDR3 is CSASRASGSAGELFF. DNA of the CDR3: TGCAGTGCTAGTAGGGCTAGCGGGAGTGCCGGGGAGCTGTTTTTT.

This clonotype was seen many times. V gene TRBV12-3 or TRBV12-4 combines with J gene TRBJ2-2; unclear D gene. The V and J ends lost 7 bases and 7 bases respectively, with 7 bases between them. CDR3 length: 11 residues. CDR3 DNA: TGTGCCAGCATCGTAGTCGGGGAGCTGTTTTTT. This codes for CASIVVGELFF.

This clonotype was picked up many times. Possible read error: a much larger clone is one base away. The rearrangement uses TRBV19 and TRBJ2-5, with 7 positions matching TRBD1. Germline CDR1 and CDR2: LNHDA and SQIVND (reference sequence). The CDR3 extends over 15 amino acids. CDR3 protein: CASSASGQARETQCF. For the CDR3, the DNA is TGTGCCAGTAGTGCCTCCGGACAGGCCAGGGAGACCCAGTGCTTC.

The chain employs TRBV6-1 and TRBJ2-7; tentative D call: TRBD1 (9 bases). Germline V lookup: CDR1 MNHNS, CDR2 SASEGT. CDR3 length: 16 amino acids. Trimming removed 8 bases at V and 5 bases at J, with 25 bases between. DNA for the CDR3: TGTGCCAGCCGGATAAGCGGGGGACAGGGCTTTAACGAGCAGTACTTC. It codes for CASRISGGQGFNEQYF.

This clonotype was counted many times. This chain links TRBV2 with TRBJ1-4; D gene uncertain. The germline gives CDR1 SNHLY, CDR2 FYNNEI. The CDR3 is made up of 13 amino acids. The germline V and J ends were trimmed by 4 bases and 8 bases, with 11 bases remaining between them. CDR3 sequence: CASSVAGGEKLFF. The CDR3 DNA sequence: TGTGCCAGCAGTGTGGCAGGTGGGGAAAAACTGTTTTTT.

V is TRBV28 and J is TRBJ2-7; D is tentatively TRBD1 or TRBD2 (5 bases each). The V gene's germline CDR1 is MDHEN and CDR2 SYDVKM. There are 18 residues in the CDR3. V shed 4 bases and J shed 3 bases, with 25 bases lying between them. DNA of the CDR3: TGTGCCAGCAGTTCTACCTGGGACGTACGAAAAAACCACTACGAGCAGTACTTC. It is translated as CASSSTWDVRKNHYEQYF.

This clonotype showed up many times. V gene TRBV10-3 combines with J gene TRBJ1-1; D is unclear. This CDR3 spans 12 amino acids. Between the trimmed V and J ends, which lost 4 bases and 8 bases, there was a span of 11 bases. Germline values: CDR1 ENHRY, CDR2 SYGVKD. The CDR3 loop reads CAISAGSTEAFF. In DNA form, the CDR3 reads TGTGCCATCAGTGCCGGGAGTACCGAAGCTTTCTTT.

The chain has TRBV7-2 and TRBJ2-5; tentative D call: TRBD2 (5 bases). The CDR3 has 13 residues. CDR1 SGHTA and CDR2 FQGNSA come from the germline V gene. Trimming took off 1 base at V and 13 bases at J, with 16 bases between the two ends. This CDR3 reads CASSLGRTGELYF. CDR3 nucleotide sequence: TGTGCCAGCAGCTTAGGGAGAACCGGGGAGCTGTACTTC.

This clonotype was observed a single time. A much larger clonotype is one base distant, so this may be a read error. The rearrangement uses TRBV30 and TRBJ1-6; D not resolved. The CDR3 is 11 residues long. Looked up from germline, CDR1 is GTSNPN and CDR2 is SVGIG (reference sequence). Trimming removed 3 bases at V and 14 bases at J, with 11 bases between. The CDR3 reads CAWSYVVALHF. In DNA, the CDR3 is TGTGCCTGGAGCTACGTGGTGGCCCTCCACTTT.

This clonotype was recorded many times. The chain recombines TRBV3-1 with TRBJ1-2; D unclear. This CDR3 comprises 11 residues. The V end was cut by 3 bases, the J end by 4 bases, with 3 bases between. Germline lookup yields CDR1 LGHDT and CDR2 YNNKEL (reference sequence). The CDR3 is CASSHGYGYTF. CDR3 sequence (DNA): TGTGCCAGCAGCCACGGCTATGGCTACACCTTC.

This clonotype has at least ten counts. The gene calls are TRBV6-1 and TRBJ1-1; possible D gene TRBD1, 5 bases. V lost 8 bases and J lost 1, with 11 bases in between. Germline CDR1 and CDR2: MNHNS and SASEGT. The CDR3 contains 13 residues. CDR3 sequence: CASDRSWNTEAFF. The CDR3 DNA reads TGTGCCAGCGACAGATCTTGGAACACTGAAGCTTTCTTT.

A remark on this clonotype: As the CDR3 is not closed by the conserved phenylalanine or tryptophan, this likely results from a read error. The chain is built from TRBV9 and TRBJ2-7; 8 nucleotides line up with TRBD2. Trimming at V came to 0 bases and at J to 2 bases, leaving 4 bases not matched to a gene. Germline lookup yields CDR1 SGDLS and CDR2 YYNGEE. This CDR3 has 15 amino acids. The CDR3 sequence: CASSVASGSAYEQYL. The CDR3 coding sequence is TGTGCCAGCAGCGTAGCCAGCGGGAGCGCCTACGAGCAGTACCTC.

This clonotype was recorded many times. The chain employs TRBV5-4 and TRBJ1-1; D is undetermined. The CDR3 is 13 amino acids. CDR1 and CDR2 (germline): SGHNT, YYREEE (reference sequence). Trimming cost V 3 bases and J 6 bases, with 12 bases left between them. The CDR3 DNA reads TGTGCCAGCAGCTCCACCCAAAACGCTGAAGCTTTCTTT. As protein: CASSSTQNAEAFF. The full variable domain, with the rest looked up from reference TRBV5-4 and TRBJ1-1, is ETGVTQSPTHLIKTRGQQVTLRCSSQSGHNTVSWYQQALGQGPQFIFQYYREEENGRGNFPPRFSGLQFPNYSSELNVNALELDDSALYLCASSSTQNAEAFFGQGTRLTVV.

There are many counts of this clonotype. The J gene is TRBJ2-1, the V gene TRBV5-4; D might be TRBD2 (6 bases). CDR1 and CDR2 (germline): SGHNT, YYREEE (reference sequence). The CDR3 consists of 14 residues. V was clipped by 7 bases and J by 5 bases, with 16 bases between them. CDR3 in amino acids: CASLSGPLDNEQFF. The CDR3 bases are TGTGCCAGCCTAAGCGGGCCCCTCGACAATGAGCAGTTCTTC.

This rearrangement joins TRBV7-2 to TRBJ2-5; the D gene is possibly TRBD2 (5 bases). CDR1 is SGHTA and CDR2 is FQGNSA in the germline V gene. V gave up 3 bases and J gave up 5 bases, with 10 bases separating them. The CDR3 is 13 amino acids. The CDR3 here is CASSLIAGETQYF. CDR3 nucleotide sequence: TGTGCCAGCAGCTTGATCGCGGGTGAGACCCAGTACTTC. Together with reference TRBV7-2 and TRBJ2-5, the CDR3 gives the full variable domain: GAGVSQSPSNKVTEKGKDVELRCDPISGHTALYWYRQSLGQGLEFLIYFQGNSAPDKSGLPSDRFSAERTGGSVSTLTIQRTQQEDSAVYLCASSLIAGETQYFGPGTRLLVL.

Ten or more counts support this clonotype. The CDR3 nucleotides are TGTGCCAGCAGCCCTAGCGGGAGAGGGGATAGATGGCAGTACTTC. This encodes CASSPSGRGDRWQYF. The chain couples TRBV6-6 to TRBJ2-7; TRBD2 aligns across 10 bases. V trimming: 6 bases; J trimming: 9 bases; junction bases outside the gene matches: 14. The germline CDR1 and CDR2 sequences are MNHNY and SVGAGI (reference sequence). The CDR3 runs to 15 residues.

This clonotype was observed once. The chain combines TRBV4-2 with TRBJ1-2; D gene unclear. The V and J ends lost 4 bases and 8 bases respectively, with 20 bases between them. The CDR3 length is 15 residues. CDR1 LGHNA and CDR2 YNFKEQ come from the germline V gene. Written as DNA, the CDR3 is TGTGCCAGCAGCCGAGTCCCAGGCCCACTTGGGGGCTACACCTTC. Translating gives CASSRVPGPLGGYTF.